Listed here are 3 T cell receptor beta chains from one sample, sequenced in a study of vaccination effects on CD4 cells after COVID-19. Sequencing was performed with immunoSEQ multiplex PCR; in TCRdb, only in-frame clones are kept and a portion is missing. The repertoire holds some 14,000 clones, around three quarters seen once, with 8% to 10% in the top ten. Sequencing followed a ViraFEST assay step that expanded antigen-specific CD4+ T cells with viral peptide pools. Isolation of CD4+ T cells took place after about ten days of culture. Two doses of BNT162b2 or mRNA-1273 vaccine were administered to participants. These receptors' targets are unknown. This sample comprised CD4+ T cells from PBMCs cultured with SARS-CoV-2 spike peptides, obtained after COVID-19 vaccination. The receptors here all came from a human donor who received a COVID-19 vaccine.

This sequence joins TRBV28 and TRBJ2-7; tentatively, D is TRBD1 (5 bases). The CDR3 covers 15 residues. V was shortened by 8 bases and J by 4 bases, with 21 bases between the two germline ends. In germline, CDR1 is MDHEN, CDR2 SYDVKM. CDR3 amino acids: CASAEDETAQYEQYF. In DNA form, the CDR3 reads TGTGCCAGCGCCGAAGATGAGACAGCCCAATACGAGCAGTACTTC. Complete variable domain (other parts from reference TRBV28 and TRBJ2-7): DVKVTQSSRYLVKRTGEKVFLECVQDMDHENMFWYRQDPGLGLRLIYFSYDVKMKEKGDIPEGYSVSREKKERFSLILESASTNQTSMYLCASAEDETAQYEQYFGPGTRLTVT.

The rearrangement links TRBV5-1 to TRBJ2-2; D is undetermined. Germline lookup yields CDR1 SGHRS and CDR2 YFSETQ. Deletions cut 7 bases from V and 5 bases from J, with 9 bases between. The CDR3 contains 12 residues. CDR3 DNA: TGCGCCAGCCGCATTGGAACCGGGGAGCTGTTTTTT. Its translation is CASRIGTGELFF.

The V and J genes are TRBV27 and TRBJ1-1; unclear D gene. V was trimmed by 2 bases and J by 1 base, leaving 5 bases between them. The CDR3 is 13 amino acids. Germline V gene sequence: CDR1 MNHEY, CDR2 SMNVEV (reference sequence). The DNA of the CDR3 is TGTGCCAGCAGTTTAATAGAGAACACTGAAGCTTTCTTT. It encodes CASSLIENTEAFF.